This T cell receptor (beta chain) was identified during a study of blood T cells in healthy people across ages. Study overall: Capturing about one barcoded beta molecule per two T cells was achieved by template switching.

With a J-beta primer mix and a sample-barcoded 5' primer, a second PCR ran about 6 to 11 cycles. TCRdb passed the 5' RACE reads through MiXCR, listing each CDR3 protein once. The data contain about 720,000 distinct CDR3 sequences, around 25% of them seen just once; the ten biggest clones take up approximately 3.7%. Germline V gene sequence: CDR1 LGHNA, CDR2 YSLEER. The CDR3 contains 17 residues. V shed 0 bases and J shed 0 bases, with 15 bases lying between them. This sample was shared with a second study, whose subject was T cells of mothers and their children.

The sequenced material came from blood. The receptor's source is a boy between 5 and 17 years old in good health. V and J are TRBV4-3 and TRBJ2-7; tentatively, D is TRBD1 or TRBD2 (6 bases each). The CDR3 spells CASSQDLLGGVSYEQYF. CDR3 sequence (DNA): TGCGCCAGCAGCCAAGATTTATTGGGGGGCGTCTCCTACGAGCAGTACTTC.